This TCR beta chain was observed in a study of T cells in Graves' hyperthyroidism and ophthalmopathy. In germline, CDR1 is SGHTA, CDR2 FQGNSA. After removal of 5 bases from V and 2 bases from J, the junction contained 6 bases not matched to a gene. This CDR3 is built from 15 residues. TCR beta CDR3 sequences were amplified from RNA transcripts. TCR CDR3 regions were first amplified by RT-PCR with HTBI primers. MiXCR, applied by TCRdb to the multiplex PCR reads, yields one record per CDR3 protein. The table lists 500,000 to 800,000 distinct CDR3 sequences, roughly 46% of them singletons. The study, taken as a whole, reports: Most expanded thyroid clonotypes above 0.001 also appeared in blood.

This clonotype was counted ten times or more. The antigen remains unidentified. Exclusion of patients followed from uncontrolled infection, other autoimmune disease, pregnancy or lactation. This receptor was identified in an adult man with Graves' disease, either hyperthyroidism or ophthalmopathy (not recorded which). Specimen: peripheral blood or thyroid tissue (not recorded which). This rearrangement joins TRBV7-2 to TRBJ2-7, with 10 bases aligning to TRBD2. For the CDR3, the DNA is TGTGCCAGCAGCCCGTGGACTAGCGGTACCTACGAGCAGTACTTC. Its protein product is CASSPWTSGTYEQYF.